This is a list of T cell receptor beta chains from one sample in a study of blood T cell repertoires in COVID-19. Using immunoSEQ multiplex PCR, the repertoire was profiled, and TCRdb retains in-frame clones only, with some absent. The table shows roughly 180,000 clones, with about 88% occurring only once. The material sequenced was peripheral blood. These receptors originate from a woman aged 30 to 39 with active or convalescent COVID-19. Each CDR3 is given with its conserved first and last residue. The D gene is left open where the match is weak. Only some rows state a clone size, as once, few, many or a class for expanded clones.

j_call d_call v_call clone_size cdr3_aa cdr3_nt
TRBJ1-5 . TRBV2 . CASRQGLAQPQHF TGTGCCAGCAGGCAGGGTCTTGCTCAGCCCCAGCATTTT
TRBJ2-2 . TRBV25-1 . CASSYGGELFF TGTGCCAGCAGCTATGGCGGGGAGCTGTTTTTT
TRBJ2-7 TRBD1 TRBV19 . CASSIALGTGPLEQYF TGTGCCAGTAGTATAGCCTTGGGGACAGGTCCCCTGGAGCAGTACTTC
TRBJ2-1 . TRBV19 . CASTPTRLVPYNEQFF TGTGCCAGTACCCCGACAAGACTAGTCCCCTACAATGAGCAGTTCTTC
TRBJ2-1 TRBD1 TRBV24-1 . CAIGQGNEQFF TGTGCCATCGGACAGGGCAATGAGCAGTTCTTC
TRBJ1-3 . TRBV4-1 once CASSQGEGHPLTGNTIYF TGCGCCAGCTCCCAAGGCGAGGGACATCCCTTAACTGGAAACACCATATATTTT
TRBJ2-5 . TRBV5-4 . CASSPQGGKVETQYF TGTGCCAGCAGCCCACAGGGGGGGAAGGTAGAGACCCAGTACTTC
TRBJ2-3 . TRBV5-1 . CASSLGRAHKYF TGCGCCAGCAGCTTGGGGAGGGCCCATAAGTATTTT
TRBJ1-5 TRBD1 TRBV6-5 once CASCTQGTNQPQHF TGTGCCAGCTGTACACAGGGGACCAATCAGCCCCAGCATTTT
TRBJ1-1 . TRBV5-1 . CASSLPLGDTEAFF TGCGCCAGCAGTCTTCCCTTAGGGGACACTGAAGCTTTCTTT
TRBJ1-6 . TRBV7-6 few CASSLEVRRNSPLHF TGTGCCAGCAGCTTAGAGGTCCGGAGAAATTCACCCCTCCACTTT
TRBJ1-4 . TRBV25-1 . CASSDPGRFEKLFF TGTGCCAGCAGTGACCCAGGGAGGTTTGAAAAACTGTTTTTT
TRBJ1-2 . TRBV19 once CASSRFAPRVYGYTF TGTGCCAGTAGTAGGTTTGCTCCGAGGGTCTATGGCTACACCTTC
TRBJ1-2 . TRBV7-2 . CASSLGGVGAYGYTF TGTGCCAGCAGCTTAGGGGGGGTTGGGGCCTATGGCTACACCTTC
TRBJ2-3 TRBD2 TRBV30 . CAWSRLAGGADTQYF TGTGCCTGGAGTCGACTAGCGGGGGGCGCAGATACGCAGTATTTT
TRBJ2-7 . TRBV5-5 . CASSPEPGSYEQYF TGTGCCAGCAGCCCGGAACCGGGTTCCTACGAGCAGTACTTC
TRBJ1-2 . TRBV14 few CASSQGTGHFLYGYTF TGTGCCAGCAGCCAAGGAACGGGACACTTTCTCTATGGCTACACCTTC
TRBJ1-5 . TRBV10-3 . CAISEQGGQPQHF TGTGCCATCAGTGAACAGGGTGGGCAGCCCCAGCATTTT
TRBJ2-1 . TRBV10-3 . CAISEKSDEQFF TGTGCCATCAGTGAAAAATCAGATGAGCAGTTCTTC
TRBJ2-3 TRBD2 TRBV28 once CASSPPRSGRPPSTDTQYF TGTGCCAGCAGTCCACCCCGCAGCGGGAGGCCCCCCTCCACAGATACGCAGTATTTT
TRBJ1-5 TRBD1 TRBV4-1 . CASSQGQGTMGPQHF TGCGCCAGCAGCCAGGGACAGGGGACAATGGGACCCCAGCATTTT
TRBJ1-6 . TRBV27 . CASSPTPPSSYNSPLHF TGTGCCAGCAGTCCTACCCCCCCGAGCTCCTATAATTCACCCCTCCACTTT
TRBJ1-3 TRBD1 TRBV5-5 . CASSLGQGADTIYF TGTGCCAGCAGCTTGGGACAGGGTGCTGACACCATATATTTT
TRBJ1-4 TRBD1 TRBV7-2 . CASSARTGSNEKLFF TGTGCCAGCAGCGCCCGGACAGGGAGTAATGAAAAACTGTTTTTT
TRBJ1-5 . TRBV21-1 . CASSSRTVPQPQHF TGTGCCAGCAGCAGCCGGACAGTTCCTCAGCCCCAGCATTTT
TRBJ2-1 TRBD2 TRBV4-2 . CASSQDISAGAYNEQFF TGTGCCAGCAGCCAAGATATTTCAGCGGGGGCCTACAATGAGCAGTTCTTC
TRBJ2-5 TRBD2 TRBV7-9 . CASSLAAGGGQETQYF TGTGCCAGCAGCTTAGCGGCGGGAGGGGGACAAGAGACCCAGTACTTC
TRBJ1-3 TRBD1 TRBV5-4 . CASSLAGTGGSGNTIYF TGTGCCAGCAGCTTGGCCGGGACAGGGGGGAGCGGAAACACCATATATTTT
TRBJ2-1 TRBD2 TRBV10-3 . CAILGLAGGLDEQFF TGTGCCATCTTGGGGTTAGCGGGAGGGTTGGATGAGCAGTTCTTC
TRBJ2-1 . TRBV15 . CAIGTRNEQFF TGTGCCATCGGGACTCGCAATGAGCAGTTCTTC
TRBJ2-4 . TRBV9 . CASSREENIQYF TGTGCCAGCAGCCGGGAAGAAAACATTCAGTACTTC
TRBJ1-2 TRBD1 TRBV7-8 . CASSQLGTATNYGYTF TGTGCCAGCAGCCAGTTAGGGACAGCAACTAACTATGGCTACACCTTC
TRBJ1-3 TRBD1 TRBV2 . CASRMTGSGNTIYF TGTGCCAGCAGAATGACAGGGTCTGGAAACACCATATATTTT
TRBJ1-2 . TRBV19 . CASSNDNFYGYTF TGTGCCAGTAGTAACGACAATTTCTATGGCTACACCTTC
TRBJ2-5 . TRBV7-2 . CASSEPSGLVQETQYF TGTGCCAGCAGCGAGCCCAGCGGGCTAGTCCAAGAGACCCAGTACTTC
TRBJ2-1 TRBD2 TRBV9 . CASSVGTSGTPYNEQFF TGTGCCAGCAGCGTAGGGACTAGCGGGACCCCTTACAATGAGCAGTTCTTC
TRBJ2-2 . TRBV5-1 . CASNPIIGSSVAGELFF TGCGCCAGCAACCCCATCATCGGGTCTTCAGTCGCCGGGGAGCTGTTTTTT
TRBJ1-2 TRBD1 TRBV6-4 . CASSEAGGAPNYGYTF TGTGCCAGCAGTGAGGCAGGGGGCGCGCCTAACTATGGCTACACCTTC
TRBJ2-1 . TRBV3-1/TRBV3-2 . CASSQGVEQGGHEQFF TGTGCCAGCAGCCAAGGAGTAGAACAGGGAGGGCATGAGCAGTTCTTC
TRBJ1-2 . TRBV30 . CAWSARVGDGYTF TGTGCCTGGAGCGCCAGGGTAGGCGATGGCTACACCTTC
TRBJ1-2 . TRBV2 . CASSEGRVKVKVDGYTF TGTGCCAGCAGTGAGGGCAGGGTGAAAGTGAAGGTGGATGGCTACACCTTC
TRBJ1-1 TRBD1 TRBV4-1 . CASSHDRGTEAFF TGCGCCAGCAGCCATGACAGGGGGACTGAAGCTTTCTTT
TRBJ2-1 TRBD2 TRBV27 . CASSQLAGFNEQFF TGTGCCAGCAGTCAACTAGCGGGGTTTAATGAGCAGTTCTTC
TRBJ1-4 TRBD1 TRBV2 . CASNQNRGANEKLFF TGTGCCAGCAACCAGAACAGGGGAGCTAATGAAAAACTGTTTTTT
TRBJ2-4 . TRBV6-6 . CASSYSRWTSKNIQYF TGTGCCAGCAGTTACTCGAGGTGGACATCCAAAAACATTCAGTACTTC
TRBJ1-6 . TRBV6-5 . CASSAGNNSPLHF TGTGCCAGCTCGGCAGGAAATAATTCACCCCTCCACTTT
TRBJ2-1 TRBD1 TRBV19 once CASSIGPRGLNEQFF TGTGCCAGTAGTATAGGTCCCAGGGGGCTCAATGAGCAGTTCTTC
TRBJ1-2 . TRBV3-1/TRBV3-2 . CASSHSNPNYGYTF TGTGCCAGCAGCCATTCTAATCCTAACTATGGCTACACCTTC
TRBJ1-2 TRBD1 TRBV30 . CAWSWTGGNYGYTF TGTGCCTGGAGTTGGACAGGGGGGAACTATGGCTACACCTTC
TRBJ1-2 TRBD1 TRBV19 . CASLRGPDYGYTF TGTGCCAGCCTTAGGGGGCCGGACTATGGCTACACCTTC
TRBJ2-1 TRBD1 TRBV10-3 . CAISDRDRGHNEQFF TGTGCCATCAGTGATAGGGACAGGGGTCACAATGAGCAGTTCTTC
TRBJ1-4 . TRBV27 few CASRTQGATNEKLFF TGTGCCAGCAGAACTCAGGGTGCAACTAATGAAAAACTGTTTTTT
TRBJ2-7 . TRBV28 . CASTAWGGQANEQYF TGTGCCAGCACCGCCTGGGGGGGCCAGGCTAACGAGCAGTACTTC
TRBJ1-2 . TRBV6-5 . CASSPGEGGLYGYTF TGTGCCAGCAGCCCCGGGGAGGGGGGCCTCTATGGCTACACCTTC
TRBJ2-1 TRBD2 TRBV5-1 . CASSLDSSGGADEQFF TGCGCCAGCAGCTTGGATTCTAGCGGGGGGGCCGATGAGCAGTTCTTC